This TCR beta chain was captured by sequencing in a study of radiotherapy plus CTLA-4 blockade in lung cancer. It was focal radiation plus CTLA-4 blockade with ipilimumab that patients with chemo-refractory metastatic non-small-cell lung cancer received. Sequencing was performed with immunoSEQ multiplex PCR; in TCRdb, only in-frame clones are kept and a portion is missing. The sample includes tens of thousands of clones, 70% to 80% of them seen just once. Germline V lookup: CDR1 ENHRY, CDR2 SYGVKD. This CDR3 has 13 amino acids. Trimming took 6 bases from V and 8 from J, leaving 13 bases between them.

The chain carries TRBV10-3 and TRBJ1-4; a possible D gene is TRBD1 (5 bases). This TCR was recovered from a human donor with non-small cell lung cancer that progressed on radiotherapy plus ipilimumab. Here the sequenced sample was peripheral blood, taken from a patient treated with radiotherapy plus ipilimumab. This CDR3 is CAISRGEGEKLFF. In DNA, the CDR3 is TGTGCCATCAGCAGAGGGGAGGGAGAAAAACTGTTTTTT.